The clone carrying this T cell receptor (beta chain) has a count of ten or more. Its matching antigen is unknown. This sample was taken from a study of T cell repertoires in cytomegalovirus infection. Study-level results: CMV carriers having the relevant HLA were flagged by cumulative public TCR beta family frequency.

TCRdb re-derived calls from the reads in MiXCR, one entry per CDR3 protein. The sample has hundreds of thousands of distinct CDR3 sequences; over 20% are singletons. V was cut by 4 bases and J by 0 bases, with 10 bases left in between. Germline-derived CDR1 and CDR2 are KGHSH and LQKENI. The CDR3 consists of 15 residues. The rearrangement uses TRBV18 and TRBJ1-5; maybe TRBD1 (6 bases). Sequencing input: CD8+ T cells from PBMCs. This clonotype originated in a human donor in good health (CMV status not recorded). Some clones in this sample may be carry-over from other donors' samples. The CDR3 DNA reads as TGTGCCAGCTCACGGACAGAGTATAGCAATCAGCCCCAGCATTTT. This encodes CASSRTEYSNQPQHF.